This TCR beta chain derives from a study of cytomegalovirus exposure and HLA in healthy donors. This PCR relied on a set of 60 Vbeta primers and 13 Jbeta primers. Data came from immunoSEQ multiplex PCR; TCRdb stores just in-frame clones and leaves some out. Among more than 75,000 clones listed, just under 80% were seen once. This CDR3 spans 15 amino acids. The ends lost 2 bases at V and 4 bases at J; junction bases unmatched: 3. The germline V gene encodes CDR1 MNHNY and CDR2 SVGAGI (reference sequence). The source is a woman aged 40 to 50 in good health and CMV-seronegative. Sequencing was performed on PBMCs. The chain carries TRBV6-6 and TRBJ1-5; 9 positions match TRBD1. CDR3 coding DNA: TGTGCCAGCAGTTACGAACAGGGGGCTAATCAGCCCCAGCATTTT. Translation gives CASSYEQGANQPQHF.